The source of this T cell receptor beta chain is a study of PD-L1 blockade in urothelial cancer. The CDR3 spans 17 residues. Germline V gene sequence: CDR1 MNHEY, CDR2 SMNVEV (reference sequence). J was trimmed by 0 bases and V by 4 bases; bases with no gene match: 10. Here immunoSEQ multiplex PCR was the method, and the copy in TCRdb shows in-frame clones only, minus some. The table has about 41,000 clones, 70% to 90% seen once. The time point denotes: peripheral blood 6 weeks after treatment start. Source: PBMCs, taken around atezolizumab (anti-PD-L1) treatment. The origin of this receptor is a man in his 70s with urothelial cancer. The chain uses TRBV27 and TRBJ2-3, with 7 bases aligning to TRBD2. This chain's CDR3 is CASSYRGRYSSTDTQYF. CDR3 coding DNA: TGTGCCAGCAGTTACCGCGGGAGATACTCTAGCACAGATACGCAGTATTTT.